In this sample, the clone carrying this T cell receptor beta chain turned up a few times. The CDR3 consists of 14 residues. V lost 6 bases and J 2 bases, leaving 11 bases between the germline ends. The germline gives CDR1 MNHEY, CDR2 SMNVEV (reference sequence). Amplification targeted TCR beta CDR3 regions from RNA transcripts. The HTBI primer set was used in a first-round RT-PCR of the TCR CDR3. TCRdb re-called the multiplex PCR reads through MiXCR, storing one row per CDR3 protein. The sample contains 150,000 or so distinct CDR3 sequences, roughly 23% of which appear only once. This sample stems from a study of T cells in Graves' hyperthyroidism and ophthalmopathy. Looking at the study overall: Peripheral blood was collected at initial diagnosis, before any treatment.

The study based diagnoses on clinical symptoms, serum thyroxine and TRAb, thyroid ultrasound and orbital computed tomography. Ahead of any ophthalmopathy symptoms, the blood sample was obtained at the first diagnosis of hyperthyroidism. Isolation of PBMCs was performed on 8.5 to 10 ml fresh peripheral blood. This TCR derives from a woman in her forties or fifties with Graves' hyperthyroidism that later progressed to Graves' ophthalmopathy. This rearrangement joins TRBV27 to TRBJ1-5; D possibly corresponds to TRBD1 (6 bases). The sequencing input was blood. The CDR3 protein is CASRPQGRNQPQHF. CDR3 in DNA: TGTGCCAGCAGGCCACAGGGTCGCAATCAGCCCCAGCATTTT.